These 8 T cell receptor beta chains originate from one sample sequenced in a study of blood T cell repertoires in COVID-19. Sequenced by immunoSEQ multiplex PCR; TCRdb stores in-frame clones only, minus some. Of about 190,000 clones in the sample, about 81% were seen once. The sequenced material came from peripheral blood. The receptor set was obtained from an older woman with COVID-19, enrolled during active disease.

This sequence joins TRBV12-3 or TRBV12-4 and TRBJ2-2; a weak D match, TRBD2 (5 bases). The V gene lost 2 bases and the J gene lost 7 bases, with 5 bases spanning the gap. The length of the CDR3 is 12 residues. The chain's CDR3 is CASSLSGGELFF. The CDR3 bases are TGTGCCAGCAGTTTAAGCGGCGGGGAGCTGTTTTTT.

The rearrangement links TRBV6-5 to TRBJ1-4; 9 nucleotides agree with TRBD1. J gave up 12 bases and V 2 bases, and 4 bases lay outside the gene matches. The CDR3 runs to 13 residues. From germline, CDR1 is MNHEY and CDR2 SVGAGI. The DNA for the CDR3 is TGTGCCAGCAGTTACGATAGGGACAGGGAACTGTTTTTT. Its protein product is CASSYDRDRELFF.

This clone was seen a handful of times. The chain is built from TRBV5-1 and TRBJ1-1; 8 bases fit TRBD1. The V gene's germline CDR1 is SGHRS and CDR2 YFSETQ. The J segment lost 4 bases and the V segment lost 0 bases, leaving 5 bases of the junction unmatched. CDR3 length: 15 residues. As DNA, the CDR3 is TGCGCCAGCAGCTTGGAACAGGGGGTTGGCACTGAAGCTTTCTTT. This codes for CASSLEQGVGTEAFF.

This clone has just a few counts. CDR3 in DNA: TGTGCCAGCAGCCAATTCAGGGTCGGCACTGAAGCTTTCTTT. Amino acid sequence: CASSQFRVGTEAFF. The rearrangement uses TRBV16 and TRBJ1-1; D possibly corresponds to TRBD1 (5 bases). The germline V gene has CDR1 KGHSY and CDR2 FQNENV. This CDR3 has 14 amino acids. V was trimmed by 1 base and J by 4 bases, leaving 10 bases between them. The full variable domain, rest sourced from reference TRBV16 and TRBJ1-1, is GEEVAQTPKHLVRGEGQKAKLYCAPIKGHSYVFWYQQVLKNEFKFLISFQNENVFDETGMPKERFSAKCLPNSPCSLEIQATKLEDSAVYFCASSQFRVGTEAFFGQGTRLTVV.

The V gene is TRBV7-9, the J gene TRBJ2-1; 8 bases agree with TRBD1. Germline V gives CDR1 SEHNR, CDR2 FQNEAQ (reference sequence). This CDR3 region has 15 residues. Losses at the gene ends were 5 bases for V and 5 bases for J; bases not matched to a gene: 8. CDR3 sequence: CASSKRAGGNNEQFF. As DNA, the CDR3 is TGTGCCAGCAGCAAAAGAGCAGGGGGCAACAATGAGCAGTTCTTC.

The V call is TRBV2, the J call TRBJ1-1; TRBD1 matches 10 bases. The CDR3 loop spans 12 amino acids. After removal of 8 bases from V and 4 bases from J, the junction contained 1 base not matched to a gene. CDR1 is SNHLY and CDR2 is FYNNEI in the germline V gene. Here the CDR3 reads CASGDRGTEAFF. CDR3 in DNA: TGTGCCAGCGGGGACAGGGGCACTGAAGCTTTCTTT.

This clone appeared a few times. The rearrangement links TRBV3-1 (or the pseudogene TRBV3-2) to TRBJ1-2; D gene unclear. Germline values: CDR1 LGHDT, CDR2 YNNKEL (reference sequence). CDR3 size: 16 residues. V was trimmed by 4 bases and J by 0 bases, leaving 15 bases between them. As DNA, the CDR3 is TGTGCCAGCAGCCCCCACCGCGCGGGAGCTAACTATGGCTACACCTTC. Amino acid sequence: CASSPHRAGANYGYTF.

This chain connects TRBV10-3 to TRBJ2-1, with D possibly TRBD1 on 5 matching bases. CDR1 is ENHRY, CDR2 SYGVKD, per germline. V was cut by 6 bases and J by 4 bases, with 13 bases left in between. The CDR3 extends over 14 amino acids. CDR3 amino acids: CAIRGQGSYNEQFF. CDR3 nucleotides: TGTGCCATCAGGGGGCAGGGCAGTTACAATGAGCAGTTCTTC.